The TCR beta chain under discussion was sequenced for a study of blood T cell repertoires in COVID-19 (dated by TCRdb to 2020 to 2021). In terms of the full investigation: The collaborator samples originated in the United States, Italy and Spain and spanned the acute and convalescent phases of COVID-19. Samples were obtained from the ongoing ImmuneRACE study (first 160 participants) and from 1,200 or so subjects provided by 6 global collaborators. HLA class I and class II types, where available, came from metadata supplied by the sample provider rather than from assay-based typing. The material from the prospective study consisted of cDNA or gDNA derived from T cells, B-cell-depleted T cells, or PBMCs. The sample metadata nearly always contained a de-identified subject ID, COVID-19 status, age in years and sex. Deeply sampled blood TCRbeta repertoires from subjects exposed to, actively infected with, or recovered from COVID-19 were included in the dataset. A freely available public database, intended as a resource for researchers studying the immune response to SARS-CoV-2, is where the repertoires were released. The research as a whole found: The amount of clinical and demographic metadata varied by source and participant and was provided uncurated.

According to the germline V gene (reference sequence), CDR1 reads LNHDA and CDR2 reads SQIVND. Trimming takes 7 bases from V and 8 bases from J, and the germline ends sit 14 bases apart. The CDR3 has 12 amino acids, counting the end cysteine and phenylalanine. The read is trimmed to its CDR3 DNA, 36 bases read in frame from base 1. As for this clone: The antigen it binds to is not known. Base qualities are not provided; no much larger clone lies one nucleotide away.

Participants in the prospective study were aged about 18 to 89 years, lived in over 20 United States geographic areas, and enrolled through a virtual design. In the prospective study, participants were assigned to cohorts based on the clinical history participants reported in a screening survey and a study questionnaire. Exposed participants were defined as having been in contact with someone with a PCR-confirmed or clinician-diagnosed COVID-19 case within 2 weeks of study entry. Each participant in the prospective study had whole blood, serum and a nasopharyngeal or oropharyngeal swab collected by mobile phlebotomists. Prospective study participants could optionally give additional blood draws and questionnaires over a roughly 2-month period. Before DNA extraction, prospective study blood samples were shipped either frozen or at room temperature. TCRbeta CDR3 regions were amplified from genomic DNA by means of the immunoSEQ Assay, a bias-controlled multiplex PCR. Regarding the original processing steps: The number of nucleated cells in each sample was estimated from the amplification of reference gene primers within the assay. To quantify the absolute abundance of each unique TCRbeta CDR3 rearrangement, sequence reads were collapsed and filtered. For each sample, productive Simpson clonality was calculated as the square root of Simpson's diversity index over productive rearrangements. Held by TCRdb, this immuneACCESS table contains in-frame sequences only and omits some clones. Under half of the omission traces to an unresolved V gene where checked; the cause of the rest is unknown. D and trimming come from the DNA, and the V and J calls and clone size come from that table. The sample table records 200,000 to 250,000 clones; approximately 88% of these occur just once. About 4% of the sample is in the top ten clones.

The chain links TRBV19 with TRBJ1-2; the D gene is unclear. The receptor's source is a woman in her twenties or thirties who had been exposed to COVID-19. Material: PBMCs or T cells enriched from blood (not recorded which). The CDR3 reads CASIGPREGYTF. The nucleotides read TGTGCCAGTATTGGTCCTCGGGAGGGCTACACCTTC.